This entry is about one TCR beta chain. Its target is unknown. Trimming cost V 0 bases and J 1 base, with 7 bases left between them. The CDR3 loop spans 14 amino acids. Germline-derived CDR1 and CDR2 are SGHRS and YFSETQ. From the 5' RACE reads, TCRdb called clonotypes with MiXCR, one entry per CDR3 protein. The sample yields around 340,000 distinct CDR3 sequences, roughly 15% seen once. This record belongs to a study of CD8 T cells in ankylosing spondylitis. Broader study findings: As reported, disease-linked clones showed significant enrichment in matched ankylosing spondylitis synovial fluid.

This receptor was taken from a male donor with ankylosing spondylitis or in good health (not recorded which). This chain links TRBV5-1 with TRBJ1-1; D is perhaps TRBD1 (5 bases). The specimen was blood, either unsorted or a sorted T cell fraction (not recorded which). Here the CDR3 reads CASSLGRENTEAFF. The CDR3 nucleotides are TGCGCCAGCAGCTTGGGCAGGGAGAACACTGAAGCTTTCTTT. The whole variable domain, remainder taken from reference TRBV5-1 and TRBJ1-1, is KAGVTQTPRYLIKTRGQQVTLSCSPISGHRSVSWYQQTPGQGLQFLFEYFSETQRNKGNFPGRFSGRQFSNSRSEMNVSTLELGDSALYLCASSLGRENTEAFFGQGTRLTVV.